This T cell receptor beta chain appears in the sequencing data of a study of cytomegalovirus exposure and HLA in healthy donors. Looking at the study overall: The approximately 110 validation repertoires used the same platform as the approximately 670 first-cohort repertoires, a later analysis reported. Study-level findings and limits: High specificity and sensitivity for cytomegalovirus status were reported for the classifier. Most observed TCR sequences were rare, whereas some public TCRs were detected in many donors.

Here immunoSEQ multiplex PCR was the method, and the copy in TCRdb shows in-frame clones only, minus some. The repertoire holds tens of thousands of clones, with approximately 93% as singletons. Note on this clone: Its antigen is unidentified.

This CDR3 is 14 amino acids long. The V segment lost 6 bases and the J segment 1 base; nucleotides outside the gene matches: 4. Looked up from germline, CDR1 is MDHEN and CDR2 is SYDVKM. The specimen was PBMCs. This chain links TRBV28 with TRBJ1-1, with TRBD1 identical over 8 bases. This TCR derives from a young woman in good health and CMV-seropositive. The chain's CDR3 is CASSTGQANTEAFF. The DNA for the CDR3 is TGTGCCAGCAGCACGGGACAGGCGAACACTGAAGCTTTCTTT.